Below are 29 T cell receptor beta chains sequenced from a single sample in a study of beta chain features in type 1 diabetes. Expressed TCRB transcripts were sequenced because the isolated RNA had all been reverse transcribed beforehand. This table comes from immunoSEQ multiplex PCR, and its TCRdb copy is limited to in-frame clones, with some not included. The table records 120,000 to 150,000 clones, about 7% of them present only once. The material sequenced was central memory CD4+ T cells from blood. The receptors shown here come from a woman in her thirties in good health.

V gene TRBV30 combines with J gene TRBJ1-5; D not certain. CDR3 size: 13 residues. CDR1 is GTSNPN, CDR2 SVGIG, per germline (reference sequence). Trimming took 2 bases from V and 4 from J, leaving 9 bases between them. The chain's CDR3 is CAWSLAGNQPQHF. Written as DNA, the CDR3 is TGTGCCTGGAGTCTGGCAGGAAATCAGCCCCAGCATTTT.

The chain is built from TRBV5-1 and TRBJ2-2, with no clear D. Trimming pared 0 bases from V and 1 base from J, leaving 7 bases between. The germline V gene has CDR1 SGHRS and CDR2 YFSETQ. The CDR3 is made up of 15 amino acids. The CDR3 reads CASSLGDLNTGELFF. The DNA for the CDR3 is TGCGCCAGCAGCTTGGGCGACTTGAACACCGGGGAGCTGTTTTTT.

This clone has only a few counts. CDR3 sequence reads: CASRREGQYNEQFF. The CDR3 DNA is TGTGCCAGTAGGAGGGAGGGCCAATACAATGAGCAGTTCTTC. The rearrangement links TRBV19 to TRBJ2-1, with 7 bases lining up with TRBD2. The CDR3 sequence is 14 residues long. Germline V gives CDR1 LNHDA, CDR2 SQIVND (reference sequence). After removal of 6 bases from V and 4 bases from J, the junction contained 6 bases not matched to a gene.

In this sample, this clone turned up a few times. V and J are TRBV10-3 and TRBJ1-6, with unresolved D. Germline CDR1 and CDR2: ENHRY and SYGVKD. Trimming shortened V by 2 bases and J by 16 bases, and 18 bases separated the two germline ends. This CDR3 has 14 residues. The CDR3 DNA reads TGTGCCATCAGTGAGAATAGCGGATTGGTGGTGCTCCACTTT. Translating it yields CAISENSGLVVLHF.

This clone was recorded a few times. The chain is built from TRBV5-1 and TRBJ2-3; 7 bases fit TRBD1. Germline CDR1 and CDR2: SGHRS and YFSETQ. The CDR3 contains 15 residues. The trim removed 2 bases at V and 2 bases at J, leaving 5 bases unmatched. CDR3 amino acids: CASSFTGQITDTQYF. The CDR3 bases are TGCGCCAGCAGCTTTACGGGACAGATCACAGATACGCAGTATTTT. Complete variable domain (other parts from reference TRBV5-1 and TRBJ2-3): KAGVTQTPRYLIKTRGQQVTLSCSPISGHRSVSWYQQTPGQGLQFLFEYFSETQRNKGNFPGRFSGRQFSNSRSEMNVSTLELGDSALYLCASSFTGQITDTQYFGPGTRLTVL.

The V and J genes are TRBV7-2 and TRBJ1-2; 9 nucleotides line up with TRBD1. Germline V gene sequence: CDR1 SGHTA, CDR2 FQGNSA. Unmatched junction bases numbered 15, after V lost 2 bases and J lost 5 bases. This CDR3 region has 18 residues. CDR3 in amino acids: CASSLLKGRTGEWYGYTF. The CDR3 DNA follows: TGTGCCAGCAGCTTATTAAAAGGGCGGACAGGGGAATGGTATGGCTACACCTTC.

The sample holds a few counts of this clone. In DNA form, the CDR3 reads TGTGCCAGCAGCGTAGGGCTAGCGGGACCTCCCTACGAGCAGTACTTC. It encodes CASSVGLAGPPYEQYF. The V gene is TRBV9, the J gene TRBJ2-7; 9 bases fit TRBD2. Germline V gene lookup returns CDR1 SGDLS and CDR2 YYNGEE. Trimming at V came to 0 bases and at J to 2 bases, leaving 6 bases not matched to a gene. This CDR3 comprises 16 residues. The full variable domain, completed using reference TRBV9 and TRBJ2-7, is DSGVTQTPKHLITATGQRVTLRCSPRSGDLSVYWYQQSLDQGLQFLIQYYNGEERAKGNILERFSAQQFPDLHSELNLSSLELGDSALYFCASSVGLAGPPYEQYFGPGTRLTVT.

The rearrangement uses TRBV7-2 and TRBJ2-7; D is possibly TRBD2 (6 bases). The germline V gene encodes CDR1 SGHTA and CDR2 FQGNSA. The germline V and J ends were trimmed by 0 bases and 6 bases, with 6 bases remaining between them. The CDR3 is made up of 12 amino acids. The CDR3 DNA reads TGTGCCAGCAGCTTAGCGGGGGGCGAGCAGTACTTC. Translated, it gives CASSLAGGEQYF.

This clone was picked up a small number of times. The CDR3 loop is CAGQSWQTNEKLFF. DNA for the CDR3: TGTGCCGGCCAGTCGTGGCAGACTAATGAAAAACTGTTTTTT. The V gene is TRBV7-9, the J gene TRBJ1-4; D is ambiguous. The CDR3 contains 14 residues. Germline CDR1 SEHNR, CDR2 FQNEAQ (reference sequence). Deletions cut 11 bases from V and 2 bases from J, with 15 bases between.

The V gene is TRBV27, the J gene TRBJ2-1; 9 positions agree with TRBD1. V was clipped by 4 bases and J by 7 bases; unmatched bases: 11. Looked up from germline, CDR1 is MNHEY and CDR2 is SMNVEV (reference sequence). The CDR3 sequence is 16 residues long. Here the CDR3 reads CASSSIDRGDFNEQFF. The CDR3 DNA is TGTGCCAGCAGTTCAATCGACAGGGGGGACTTTAATGAGCAGTTCTTC.

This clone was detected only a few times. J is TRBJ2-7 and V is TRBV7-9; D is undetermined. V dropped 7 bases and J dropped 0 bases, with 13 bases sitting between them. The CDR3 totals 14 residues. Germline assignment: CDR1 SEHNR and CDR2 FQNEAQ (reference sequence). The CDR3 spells CASKRHGSSYEQYF. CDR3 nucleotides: TGTGCCAGCAAGAGACACGGTAGCTCCTACGAGCAGTACTTC.

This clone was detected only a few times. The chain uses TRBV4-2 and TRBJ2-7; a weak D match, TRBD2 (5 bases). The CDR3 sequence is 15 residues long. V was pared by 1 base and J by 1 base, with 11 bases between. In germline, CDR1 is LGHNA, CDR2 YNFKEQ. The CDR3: CASSQGVDSSYEQYF. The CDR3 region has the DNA TGTGCCAGCAGCCAAGGTGTGGACTCGTCCTACGAGCAGTACTTC.

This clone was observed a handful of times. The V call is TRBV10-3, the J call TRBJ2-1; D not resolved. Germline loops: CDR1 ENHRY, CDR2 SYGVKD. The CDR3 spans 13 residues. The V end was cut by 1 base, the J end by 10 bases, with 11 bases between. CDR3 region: CAISEYGGREQFF. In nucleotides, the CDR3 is TGTGCCATCAGTGAGTACGGCGGCCGCGAGCAGTTCTTC.

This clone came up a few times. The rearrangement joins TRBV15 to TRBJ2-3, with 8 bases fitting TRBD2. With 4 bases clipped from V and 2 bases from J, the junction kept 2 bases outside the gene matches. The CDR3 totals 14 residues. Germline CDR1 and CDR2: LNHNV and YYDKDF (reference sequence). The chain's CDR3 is CATSKGLATDTQYF. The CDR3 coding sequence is TGTGCCACCAGCAAAGGACTAGCCACAGATACGCAGTATTTT.

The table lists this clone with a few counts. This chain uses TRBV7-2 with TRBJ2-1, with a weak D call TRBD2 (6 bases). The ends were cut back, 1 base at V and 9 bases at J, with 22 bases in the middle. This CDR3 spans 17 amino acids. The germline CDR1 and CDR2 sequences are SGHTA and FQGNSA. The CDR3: CASSLVSTTARRGEQFF. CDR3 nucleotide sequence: TGTGCCAGCAGCTTAGTCTCGACCACGGCAAGGCGGGGTGAGCAGTTCTTC.

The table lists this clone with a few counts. The CDR3 sequence: CASSLEPLREQYF. The CDR3, as DNA: TGTGCCAGCAGCTTAGAGCCGTTGAGGGAGCAGTACTTC. The V and J genes are TRBV7-9 and TRBJ2-7, with D unclear. CDR1 is SEHNR, CDR2 FQNEAQ, per germline (reference sequence). The CDR3 loop spans 13 amino acids. V shed 1 base and J shed 7 bases, with 11 bases lying between them. The whole variable domain, remainder taken from reference TRBV7-9 and TRBJ2-7, is DTGVSQNPRHKITKRGQNVTFRCDPISEHNRLYWYRQTLGQGPEFLTYFQNEAQLEKSRLLSDRFSAERPKGSFSTLEIQRTEQGDSAMYLCASSLEPLREQYFGPGTRLTVT.

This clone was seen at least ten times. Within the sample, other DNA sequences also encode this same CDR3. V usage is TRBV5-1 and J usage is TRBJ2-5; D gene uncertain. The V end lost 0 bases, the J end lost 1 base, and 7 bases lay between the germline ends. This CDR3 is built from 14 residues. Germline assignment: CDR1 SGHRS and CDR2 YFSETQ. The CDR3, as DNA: TGCGCCAGCAGCTTGGGCCAGGTCCAAGAGACCCAGTACTTC. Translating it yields CASSLGQVQETQYF.

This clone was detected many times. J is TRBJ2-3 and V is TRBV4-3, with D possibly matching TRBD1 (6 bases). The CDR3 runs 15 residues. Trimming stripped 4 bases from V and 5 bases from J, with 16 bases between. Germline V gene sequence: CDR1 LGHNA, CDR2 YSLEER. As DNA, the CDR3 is TGCGCCAGCAGCCGCAACAGGGTTGCTGAAGATACGCAGTATTTT. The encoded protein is CASSRNRVAEDTQYF.

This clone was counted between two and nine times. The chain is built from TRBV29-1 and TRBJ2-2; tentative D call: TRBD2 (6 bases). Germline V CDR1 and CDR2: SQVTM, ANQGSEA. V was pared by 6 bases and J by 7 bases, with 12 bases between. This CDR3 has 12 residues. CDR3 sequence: CSVGTSIGELFF. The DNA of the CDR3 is TGCAGCGTAGGGACTTCTATCGGGGAGCTGTTTTTT.

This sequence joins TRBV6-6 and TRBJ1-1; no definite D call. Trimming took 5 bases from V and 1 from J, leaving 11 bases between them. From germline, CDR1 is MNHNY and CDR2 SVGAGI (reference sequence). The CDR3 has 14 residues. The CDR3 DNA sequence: TGTGCCAGCAGTCTAAACCCTGGGAACACTGAAGCTTTCTTT. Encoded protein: CASSLNPGNTEAFF.

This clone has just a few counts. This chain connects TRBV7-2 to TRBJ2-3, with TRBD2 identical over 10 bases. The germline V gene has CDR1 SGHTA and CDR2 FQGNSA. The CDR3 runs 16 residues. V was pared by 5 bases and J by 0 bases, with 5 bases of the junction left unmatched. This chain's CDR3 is CASSRKAGGSTDTQYF. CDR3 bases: TGTGCCAGCAGCCGAAAAGCGGGAGGGAGCACAGATACGCAGTATTTT.

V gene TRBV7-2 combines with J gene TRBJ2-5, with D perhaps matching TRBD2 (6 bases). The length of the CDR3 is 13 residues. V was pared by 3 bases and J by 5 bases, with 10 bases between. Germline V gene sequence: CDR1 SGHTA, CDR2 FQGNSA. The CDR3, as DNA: TGTGCCAGCAGCTTTGCGGGATCGGAGACCCAGTACTTC. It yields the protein CASSFAGSETQYF.

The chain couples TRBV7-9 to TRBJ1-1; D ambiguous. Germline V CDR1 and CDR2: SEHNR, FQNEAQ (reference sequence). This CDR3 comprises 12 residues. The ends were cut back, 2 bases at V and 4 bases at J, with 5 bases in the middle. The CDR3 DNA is TGTGCCAGCAGCTTACAGGCCACTGAAGCTTTCTTT. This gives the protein CASSLQATEAFF. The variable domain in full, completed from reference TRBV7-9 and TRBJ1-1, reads DTGVSQNPRHKITKRGQNVTFRCDPISEHNRLYWYRQTLGQGPEFLTYFQNEAQLEKSRLLSDRFSAERPKGSFSTLEIQRTEQGDSAMYLCASSLQATEAFFGQGTRLTVV.

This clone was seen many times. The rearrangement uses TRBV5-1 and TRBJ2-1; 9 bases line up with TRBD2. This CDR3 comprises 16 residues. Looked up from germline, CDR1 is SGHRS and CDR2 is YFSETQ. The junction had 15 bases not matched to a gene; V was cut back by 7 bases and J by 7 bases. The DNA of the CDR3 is TGCGCCAGCGGCCCGATCCCGGGCGGGAGGGCGAATGAGCAGTTCTTC. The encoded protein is CASGPIPGGRANEQFF.

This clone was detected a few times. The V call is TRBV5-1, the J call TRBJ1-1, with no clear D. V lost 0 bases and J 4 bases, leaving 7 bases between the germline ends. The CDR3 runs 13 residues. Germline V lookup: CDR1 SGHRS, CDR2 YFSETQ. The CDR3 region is CASSLGQSTEAFF. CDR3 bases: TGCGCCAGCAGCTTGGGGCAGTCCACTGAAGCTTTCTTT.

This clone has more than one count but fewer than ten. The CDR3 DNA is TGCGCCAGCAGCCAAACTAGCGGGAGATTGGAGCAGTTCTTC. Protein sequence: CASSQTSGRLEQFF. The genes are TRBV4-3 and TRBJ2-1; 11 bases agree with TRBD2. The CDR3 runs to 14 residues. Germline V gene lookup returns CDR1 LGHNA and CDR2 YSLEER. V shed 2 bases, J shed 10 bases, and the junction held 4 bases outside the gene matches.

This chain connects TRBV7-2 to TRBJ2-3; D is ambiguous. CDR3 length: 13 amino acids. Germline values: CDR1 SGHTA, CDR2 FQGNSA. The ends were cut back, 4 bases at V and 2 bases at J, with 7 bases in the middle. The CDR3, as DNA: TGTGCCAGCAGCTCTAGTCCCACAGATACGCAGTATTTT. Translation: CASSSSPTDTQYF.

The CDR3 region is CASSLGAGETGELFF. CDR3 coding DNA: TGCGCCAGCAGCTTGGGTGCGGGTGAGACCGGGGAGCTGTTTTTT. This chain joins TRBV5-1 and TRBJ2-2, with D perhaps TRBD2 (5 bases). The CDR3 extends over 15 amino acids. V lost 0 bases and J 5 bases, leaving 11 bases between the germline ends. Germline CDR1 is SGHRS and CDR2 is YFSETQ.

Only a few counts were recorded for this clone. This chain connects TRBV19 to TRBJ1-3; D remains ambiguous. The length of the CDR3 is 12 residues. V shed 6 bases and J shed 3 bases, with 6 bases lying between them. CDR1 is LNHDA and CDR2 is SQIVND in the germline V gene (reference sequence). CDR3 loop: CASRRSGNTIYF. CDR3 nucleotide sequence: TGTGCCAGTAGACGGAGTGGAAACACCATATATTTT.